What follows is one T cell receptor (beta chain) and its context. No antigen is known for it. Base quality data are lacking; no much larger clone is found one base away. Genomic DNA was extracted, and the immunoSEQ Platform was used to amplify TCRbeta CDR3 regions from that DNA. The immunoSEQ assay used multiplex PCR together with high-throughput sequencing and a bioinformatics pipeline from the vendor. The paper's data handling went like this. Non-productive sequences and CDR3s under 4 amino acids long were removed, and the clonotype frequencies in each sample were recalculated. Shared clonotypes were identified in immunoSEQ Analyzer 2.0 as identical CDR3 amino acid, V gene and J gene sequences. Repertoire overlap was normalized by dividing shared clonotype counts by the product of both clone-set sizes, with the result scaled by 1000 into arbitrary units. Not all clones reach the TCRdb copy of this immuneACCESS table, which keeps in-frame sequences only. Checked studies attribute under half of the gap to unresolved V genes and leave the rest unexplained. V and J calls and clone size are given by that table; D and trimming were obtained from the DNA. The sample records about 42,000 clones, 82% of which are singletons. Of the sample, approximately 1.2% falls within the top ten clones.

After stimulus-free culture of CFSE-labeled PBMCs, the autoproliferating (CFSEdim) and non-proliferating (CFSEhi) T cell fractions were sequenced separately. In total, roughly 5x10^7 CFSE-labeled PBMCs were cultured without stimulus for roughly 7 days, after which replicate wells were pooled. PBMCs were labeled with approximately 0.5 uM CFSE and were cultured without exogenous stimuli in serum-free AIM-V medium. PBMCs were obtained by Ficoll density gradient centrifugation and kept cryopreserved until use. Using a FACSAria III, live 7-AAD-negative cells were sorted, then washed with PBS and stored frozen at -80 degrees C as dry pellets. The entry originates in a study of memory B cells and T cells in multiple sclerosis (dated by TCRdb to the late 2010s). For the study in its entirety: The study compared TCR beta repertoires of autoproliferating peripheral T cells with brain lesion-infiltrating T cells in multiple sclerosis patients. A couple of multiple sclerosis patients were included in the TCR sequencing because brain lesions obtained at autopsy or brain-infiltrating cells obtained from biopsy were available for them.

Inclusive of the bounding cysteine and phenylalanine, the CDR3 is 17 residues long. The CDR3 DNA has 51 bases and is translated from base 1. CDR1 and CDR2, per the germline V gene (reference sequence), are LNHNV and YYDKDF. The junction shows trimming of 2 bases on V and 3 bases on J, and the gene matches do not reach 6 bases of it. What the study reported, not specific to this receptor: Clone-set sizes varied between compartments, which affected the numbers of shared clonotypes and made normalization necessary.

The chain employs TRBV15 and TRBJ2-2; 10 junctional bases match TRBD1. This clonotype was obtained from a human donor with multiple sclerosis. The sequencing sample was made of PBMCs from blood kept in culture. Here the CDR3 is given as CATSRLRQGAYTGELFF. In nucleotide form, the sequence is TGTGCCACCAGCAGATTAAGACAGGGGGCCTACACCGGGGAGCTGTTTTTT.